This T cell receptor beta chain was recovered during a study of regulatory T cells in long-lasting Graves disease. After removal of 6 bases from V and 6 bases from J, the junction contained 10 bases not matched to a gene. This CDR3 comprises 15 residues. CDR1 and CDR2 from the germline V gene are SGHTA and FQGTGA. Time point indicated: newly diagnosed GD, antithyroid drugs for less than 3 months. Scientists built the TCR library using RNA that was extracted from PBMCs. Many counts were recorded for this clonotype. Through Arm-PCR of CDR3 regions and iRepertoire HTBI primers, TCR beta libraries were built. TCRdb fed the multiplex PCR reads into MiXCR, producing one record per CDR3 protein. The table has around 400,000 distinct CDR3 sequences, 12% seen once; the top ten hold about 20%. This same sample was also part of a study on T cells in Graves' hyperthyroidism and ophthalmopathy. In that study: Initially, a first-round RT-PCR of the TCR CDR3 employed the HTBI primer set. Stable hyperthyroidism was told apart from ophthalmopathy by a model built on 13 V-J features.

The receptor's source is a woman between 18 and 29 years old with Graves disease. The sample was peripheral blood mononuclear cells (PBMCs), taken at new diagnosis, from a patient treated with antithyroid drugs. The chain couples TRBV7-3 to TRBJ2-1; 8 bases are a match to TRBD2. CDR3 region: CASSPRGGRFNEQFF. CDR3 nucleotide sequence: TGTGCCAGCAGTCCTCGGGGGGGGCGATTCAATGAGCAGTTCTTC.